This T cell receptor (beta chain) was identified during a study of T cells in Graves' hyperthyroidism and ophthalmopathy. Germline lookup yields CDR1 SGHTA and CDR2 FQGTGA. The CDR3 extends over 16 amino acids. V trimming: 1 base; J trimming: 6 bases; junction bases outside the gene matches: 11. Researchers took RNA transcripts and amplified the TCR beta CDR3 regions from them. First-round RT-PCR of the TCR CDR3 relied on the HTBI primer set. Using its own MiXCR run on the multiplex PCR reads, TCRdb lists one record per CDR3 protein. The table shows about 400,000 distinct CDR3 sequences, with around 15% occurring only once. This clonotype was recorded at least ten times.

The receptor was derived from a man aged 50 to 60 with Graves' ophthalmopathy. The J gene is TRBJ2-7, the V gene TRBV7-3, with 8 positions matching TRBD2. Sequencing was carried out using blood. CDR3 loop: CASSLRWLAGSLEQYF. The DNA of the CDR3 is TGTGCCAGCAGCTTAAGGTGGTTAGCGGGAAGTCTCGAGCAGTACTTC.